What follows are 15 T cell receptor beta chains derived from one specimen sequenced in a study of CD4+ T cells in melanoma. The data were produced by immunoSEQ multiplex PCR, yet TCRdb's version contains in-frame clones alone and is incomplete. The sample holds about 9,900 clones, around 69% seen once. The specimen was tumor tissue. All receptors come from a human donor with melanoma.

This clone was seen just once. In DNA, the CDR3 is TGTGCCAGCCTAGTGGAACAGGGTATGGGCTACACCTTC. Residues: CASLVEQGMGYTF. The rearrangement links TRBV2 to TRBJ1-2; tentatively, D is TRBD1 (6 bases). Trimming pared 8 bases from V and 8 bases from J, leaving 18 bases between. This CDR3 is 13 amino acids long. Germline loops: CDR1 SNHLY, CDR2 FYNNEI.

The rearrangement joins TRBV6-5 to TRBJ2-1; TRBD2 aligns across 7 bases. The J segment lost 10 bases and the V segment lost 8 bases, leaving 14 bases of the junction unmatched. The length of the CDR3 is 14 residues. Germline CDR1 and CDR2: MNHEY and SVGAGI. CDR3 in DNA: TGTGCCAGCCGGAGGGAGGGACCGTCAATGGAGCAGTTCTTC. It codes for CASRREGPSMEQFF.

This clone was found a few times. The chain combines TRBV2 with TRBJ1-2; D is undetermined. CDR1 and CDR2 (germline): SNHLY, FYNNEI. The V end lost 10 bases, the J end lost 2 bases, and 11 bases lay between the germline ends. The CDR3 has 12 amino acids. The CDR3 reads CAISWGNYGYTF. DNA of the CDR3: TGTGCCATATCGTGGGGAAACTATGGCTACACCTTC.

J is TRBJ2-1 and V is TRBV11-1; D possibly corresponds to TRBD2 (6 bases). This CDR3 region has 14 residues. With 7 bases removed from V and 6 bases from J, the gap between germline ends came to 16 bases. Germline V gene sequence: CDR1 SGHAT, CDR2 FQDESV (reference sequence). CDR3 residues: CASKPGAALNEQFF. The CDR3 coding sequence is TGTGCCAGCAAGCCGGGAGCCGCACTCAATGAGCAGTTCTTC.

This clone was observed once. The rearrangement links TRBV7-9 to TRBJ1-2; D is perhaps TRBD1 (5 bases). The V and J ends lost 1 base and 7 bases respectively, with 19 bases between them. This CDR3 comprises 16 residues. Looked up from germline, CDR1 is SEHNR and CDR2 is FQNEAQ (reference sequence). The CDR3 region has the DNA TGTGCCAGCAGCTTAGGAAGAGGCAGGGTCCAGGCTGGCTACACCTTC. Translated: CASSLGRGRVQAGYTF.

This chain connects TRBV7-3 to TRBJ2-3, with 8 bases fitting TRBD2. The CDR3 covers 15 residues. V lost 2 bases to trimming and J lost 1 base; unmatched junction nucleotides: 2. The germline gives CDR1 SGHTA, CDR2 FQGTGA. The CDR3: CASSLFSGGTDTQYF. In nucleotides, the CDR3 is TGTGCCAGCAGCTTATTTAGCGGGGGCACAGATACGCAGTATTTT. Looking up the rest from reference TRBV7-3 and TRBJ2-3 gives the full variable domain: GAGVSQTPSNKVTEKGKYVELRCDPISGHTALYWYRQSLGQGPEFLIYFQGTGAADDSGLPNDRFFAVRPEGSVSTLKIQRTERGDSAVYLCASSLFSGGTDTQYFGPGTRLTVL.

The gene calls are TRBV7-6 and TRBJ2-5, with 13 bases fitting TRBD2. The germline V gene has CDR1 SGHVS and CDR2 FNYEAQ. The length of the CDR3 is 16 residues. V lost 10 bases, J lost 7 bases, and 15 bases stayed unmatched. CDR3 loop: CATGGGTSGVLATQYF. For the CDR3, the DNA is TGTGCCACGGGCGGTGGGACTAGCGGGGTTTTGGCGACCCAGTACTTC.

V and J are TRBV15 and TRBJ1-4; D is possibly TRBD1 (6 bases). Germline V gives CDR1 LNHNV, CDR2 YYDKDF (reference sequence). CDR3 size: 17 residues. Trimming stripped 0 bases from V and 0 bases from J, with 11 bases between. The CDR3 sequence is CATSRDRTAATNEKLFF. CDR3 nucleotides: TGTGCCACCAGCAGAGATCGGACAGCTGCAACTAATGAAAAACTGTTTTTT.

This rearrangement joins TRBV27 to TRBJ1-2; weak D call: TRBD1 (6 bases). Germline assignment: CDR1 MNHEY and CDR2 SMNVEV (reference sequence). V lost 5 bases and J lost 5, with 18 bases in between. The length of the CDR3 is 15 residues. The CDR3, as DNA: TGTGCCAGCAGTCCGCGGACAGATTCCCCTTATGGCTACACCTTC. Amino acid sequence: CASSPRTDSPYGYTF.

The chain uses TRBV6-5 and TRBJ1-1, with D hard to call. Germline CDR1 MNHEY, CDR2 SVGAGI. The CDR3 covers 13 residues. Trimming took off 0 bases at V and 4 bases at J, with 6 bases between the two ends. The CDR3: CASSYSEVTEAFF. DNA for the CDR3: TGTGCCAGCAGTTACTCGGAAGTCACTGAAGCTTTCTTT.

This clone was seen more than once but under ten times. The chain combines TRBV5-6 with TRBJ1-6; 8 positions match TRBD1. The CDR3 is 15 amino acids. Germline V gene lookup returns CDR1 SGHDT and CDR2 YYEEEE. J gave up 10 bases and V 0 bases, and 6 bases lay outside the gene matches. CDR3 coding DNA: TGTGCCAGCAGCTTGGTGGACAGGGAGGGATCACCCCTCCACTTT. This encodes CASSLVDREGSPLHF.

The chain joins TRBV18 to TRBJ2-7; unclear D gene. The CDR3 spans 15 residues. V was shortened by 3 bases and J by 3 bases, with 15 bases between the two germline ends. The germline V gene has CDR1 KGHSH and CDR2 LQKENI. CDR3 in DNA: TGTGCCAGCTCACCCCCGGGTACTCCAATCTACGAGCAGTACTTC. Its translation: CASSPPGTPIYEQYF.

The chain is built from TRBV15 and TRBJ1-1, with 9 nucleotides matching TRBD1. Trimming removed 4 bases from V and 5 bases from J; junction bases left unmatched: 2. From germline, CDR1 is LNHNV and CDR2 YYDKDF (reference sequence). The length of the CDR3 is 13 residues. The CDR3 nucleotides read TGTGCCACCAGCAACAGGGGGCATACTGAAGCTTTCTTT. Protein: CATSNRGHTEAFF.

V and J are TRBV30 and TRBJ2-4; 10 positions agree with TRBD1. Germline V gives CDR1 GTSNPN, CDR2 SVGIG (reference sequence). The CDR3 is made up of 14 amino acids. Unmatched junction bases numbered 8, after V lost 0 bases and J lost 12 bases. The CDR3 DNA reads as TGTGCCTGGAGTGTAGGGACAGGGGATCTCCGTCAGTACTTC. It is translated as CAWSVGTGDLRQYF.

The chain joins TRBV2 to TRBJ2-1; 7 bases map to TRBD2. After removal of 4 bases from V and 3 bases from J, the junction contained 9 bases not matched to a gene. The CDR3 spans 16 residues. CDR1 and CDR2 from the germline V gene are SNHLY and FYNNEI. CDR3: CASSGSEAGVYNEQFF. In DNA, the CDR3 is TGTGCCAGCAGTGGGAGTGAGGCGGGGGTCTACAATGAGCAGTTCTTC.